This entry lists 23 T cell receptor beta chains sequenced from one sample in a study of T cells after yellow fever vaccination. MiXCR was run by TCRdb on the 5' RACE reads, yielding one entry per CDR3 protein. The table has some 150,000 distinct CDR3 sequences, 7% to 10% seen once. This specimen consisted of CD8+ T cells sorted from PBMCs, obtained 45 days after the yellow fever booster vaccination. The receptors were sampled from a young man who received the YFV17D yellow fever vaccine.

This rearrangement joins TRBV6-2 or TRBV6-3 to TRBJ1-1; 8 positions agree with TRBD1. V was clipped by 6 bases and J by 0 bases; unmatched bases: 12. CDR3 length: 17 amino acids. Germline V gene sequence: CDR1 MNHEY, CDR2 SVGEGT. The CDR3 coding sequence is TGTGCCAGCAGCTCGCTGGACAGGGATTTAGTGAACACTGAAGCTTTCTTT. Translating it yields CASSSLDRDLVNTEAFF.

The sample holds many counts of this clonotype. In DNA, the CDR3 is TGTGCCAGTAGGACAGGGGGTACTGAAGCTTTCTTT. Residues: CASRTGGTEAFF. The chain couples TRBV19 to TRBJ1-1; 9 nucleotides align to TRBD1. The CDR3 runs to 12 residues. Germline V gene sequence: CDR1 LNHDA, CDR2 SQIVND (reference sequence). V shed 6 bases and J 5 bases; nucleotides not matched to a gene: 1. The full variable domain, with the rest looked up from reference TRBV19 and TRBJ1-1, is DGGITQSPKYLFRKEGQNVTLSCEQNLNHDAMYWYRQDPGQGLRLIYYSQIVNDFQKGDIAEGYSVSREKKESFPLTVTSAQKNPTAFYLCASRTGGTEAFFGQGTRLTVV.

The rearrangement uses TRBV28 and TRBJ2-7; a possible D gene is TRBD2 (6 bases). Germline CDR1 reads MDHEN; CDR2 reads SYDVKM. Trimming pared 6 bases from V and 5 bases from J, leaving 14 bases between. There are 13 residues in the CDR3. CDR3 in amino acids: CASSPRWGDEQYF. The CDR3 DNA reads TGTGCCAGCAGCCCCAGATGGGGGGACGAGCAGTACTTC.

V is TRBV27 and J is TRBJ2-1; 7 positions agree with TRBD1. This CDR3 is 16 amino acids long. The V gene's germline CDR1 is MNHEY and CDR2 SMNVEV (reference sequence). The V gene end was trimmed by 2 bases and the J gene end by 5 bases; junction bases not matched to a gene: 9. The CDR3, as DNA: TGTGCCAGCAGTTTAGGATCACGAGGGGGCAACAATGAGCAGTTCTTC. Its protein is CASSLGSRGGNNEQFF.

A few counts support this clonotype. The rearrangement joins TRBV28 to TRBJ2-3, with TRBD2 matching over 10 bases. From germline, CDR1 is MDHEN and CDR2 SYDVKM. The V gene end was trimmed by 5 bases and the J gene end by 2 bases; junction bases not matched to a gene: 10. The CDR3 covers 17 residues. This chain's CDR3 is CASSEVAGGLSTDTQYF. CDR3 bases: TGTGCCAGCAGTGAGGTAGCGGGGGGCCTATCCACAGATACGCAGTATTTT.

This chain connects TRBV13 to TRBJ2-5, with TRBD1 matching 8 bases. This CDR3 spans 15 amino acids. Losses at the gene ends were 5 bases for V and 2 bases for J; bases not matched to a gene: 7. From germline, CDR1 is PRHDT and CDR2 FYEKMQ (reference sequence). The CDR3 region is CASSRTDRGQETQYF. The CDR3 DNA follows: TGTGCCAGCAGCCGGACCGACAGGGGACAAGAGACCCAGTACTTC.

This clonotype was picked up a small number of times. The J gene is TRBJ2-2, the V gene TRBV9; D remains ambiguous. Germline CDR1 SGDLS, CDR2 YYNGEE. The V gene lost 4 bases and the J gene lost 4 bases, with 5 bases spanning the gap. CDR3 length: 12 residues. CDR3 protein: CASSTSTGELFF. The CDR3 DNA is TGTGCCAGCAGCACTTCCACCGGGGAGCTGTTTTTT.

The chain carries TRBV29-1 and TRBJ2-2; TRBD2 might be the D (5 bases). The V end was cut by 6 bases, the J end by 5 bases, with 10 bases between. Germline V lookup: CDR1 SQVTM, CDR2 ANQGSEA. There are 12 residues in the CDR3. Here the CDR3 DNA reads TGCAGCGTCTGCTCGGGGACCGGGGAGCTGTTTTTT. Its protein product is CSVCSGTGELFF.

This clonotype has only a few counts. This chain uses TRBV4-3 with TRBJ2-7; either TRBD1 or TRBD2 may supply D (5 bases each). The CDR3 contains 17 residues. The germline gives CDR1 LGHNA, CDR2 YSLEER. V was shortened by 0 bases and J by 0 bases, with 15 bases between the two germline ends. The CDR3 DNA reads as TGCGCCAGCAGCCAAGACGGGAAGGGACGCAGCTCCTACGAGCAGTACTTC. Its translation is CASSQDGKGRSSYEQYF.

This clonotype has a handful of counts. This chain joins TRBV6-6 and TRBJ2-2; possible D gene TRBD2, 6 bases. This CDR3 has 16 residues. The germline gives CDR1 MNHNY, CDR2 SVGAGI (reference sequence). V was clipped by 0 bases and J by 6 bases, with 14 bases between them. This chain's CDR3 is CASSYSREVQAGELFF. The CDR3 DNA follows: TGTGCCAGCAGTTACTCGAGGGAGGTTCAGGCCGGGGAGCTGTTTTTT.

This clonotype came up many times. The V call is TRBV4-1, the J call TRBJ1-1; D remains ambiguous. The V gene's germline CDR1 is MGHRA and CDR2 YSYEKL. This CDR3 region has 11 residues. V shed 8 bases and J shed 6 bases, with 10 bases lying between them. CDR3 sequence (DNA): TGCGCCAGCGGGCCTCACGCTGAAGCTTTCTTT. This codes for CASGPHAEAFF.

This clonotype showed up just a few times. The chain links TRBV30 to TRBJ2-7; D possibly corresponds to TRBD1 (5 bases). Trimming pared 2 bases from V and 2 bases from J, leaving 13 bases between. The CDR3 runs to 14 residues. CDR1 is GTSNPN, CDR2 SVGIG, per germline (reference sequence). The CDR3 DNA sequence: TGTGCCTGGAGTTACTTGACAGTCACCTACGAGCAGTACTTC. Residues: CAWSYLTVTYEQYF.

The chain employs TRBV4-1 and TRBJ2-3; TRBD2 agrees at 10 bases. Germline values: CDR1 MGHRA, CDR2 YSYEKL. The CDR3 runs to 16 residues. J gave up 6 bases and V 5 bases, and 11 bases lay outside the gene matches. CDR3 sequence reads: CASSSFLAGAFDTQYF. CDR3 coding DNA: TGCGCCAGCAGCTCGTTTCTAGCGGGGGCGTTTGATACGCAGTATTTT.

This chain connects TRBV5-1 to TRBJ2-3; TRBD2 matches 10 bases. Unmatched junction bases numbered 6, after V lost 3 bases and J lost 2 bases. Per the germline V gene, CDR1 is SGHRS and CDR2 is YFSETQ. CDR3 length: 16 amino acids. In DNA, the CDR3 is TGCGCCAGCAGCTGGAAAGCGGGGGGGGTCACAGATACGCAGTATTTT. It codes for CASSWKAGGVTDTQYF.

The sample holds many counts of this clonotype. The rearrangement uses TRBV5-1 and TRBJ1-1, with a tentative D call TRBD1 (5 bases). V lost 4 bases to trimming and J lost 3 bases, with 13 bases between them. CDR1 SGHRS and CDR2 YFSETQ come from the germline V gene. This CDR3 has 14 amino acids. This CDR3 reads CASSPRGWDTEAFF. CDR3 DNA: TGCGCCAGCAGCCCGCGGGGCTGGGACACTGAAGCTTTCTTT.

This chain joins TRBV5-5 and TRBJ2-3; D is possibly TRBD1 or TRBD2 (5 bases each). Germline loops: CDR1 SGHKS, CDR2 YYEKEE (reference sequence). The V end was cut by 4 bases, the J end by 4 bases, with 19 bases between. CDR3 length equals 16 residues. CDR3 in amino acids: CASSPGAGSYADTQYF. The CDR3 bases are TGTGCCAGCAGCCCCGGGGCGGGCTCTTACGCAGATACGCAGTATTTT. The whole variable domain, filled in from reference TRBV5-5 and TRBJ2-3, reads DAGVTQSPTHLIKTRGQQVTLRCSPISGHKSVSWYQQVLGQGPQFIFQYYEKEERGRGNFPDRFSARQFPNYSSELNVNALLLGDSALYLCASSPGAGSYADTQYFGPGTRLTVL.

This clonotype was counted a few times. The chain joins TRBV5-1 to TRBJ2-7; 9 bases match TRBD1. CDR1 SGHRS and CDR2 YFSETQ come from the germline V gene. This CDR3 spans 15 amino acids. With 0 bases clipped from V and 3 bases from J, the junction kept 4 bases outside the gene matches. The CDR3: CASSLGTGVLYEQYV. The DNA for the CDR3 is TGCGCCAGCAGCTTGGGGACAGGGGTGCTCTACGAGCAGTACGTC.

V and J are TRBV18 and TRBJ2-1; D may be TRBD1 (6 bases). CDR1 and CDR2 (germline): KGHSH, LQKENI. CDR3 length: 15 amino acids. V was trimmed by 3 bases and J by 5 bases, leaving 14 bases between them. CDR3 residues: CASSPNRDTHNEQFF. The CDR3 coding sequence is TGTGCCAGCTCACCGAACCGGGACACCCACAATGAGCAGTTCTTC. Full variable domain (remainder filled in from reference TRBV18 and TRBJ2-1): NAGVMQNPRHLVRRRGQEARLRCSPMKGHSHVYWYRQLPEEGLKFMVYLQKENIIDESGMPKERFSAEFPKEGPSILRIQQVVRGDSAAYFCASSPNRDTHNEQFFGPGTRLTVL.

The rearrangement links TRBV7-9 to TRBJ1-6, with a weak D call TRBD1 (6 bases). The CDR3 runs to 14 residues. The germline gives CDR1 SEHNR, CDR2 FQNEAQ (reference sequence). Trimming cost V 7 bases and J 8 bases, with 15 bases left between them. Here the CDR3 DNA reads TGTGCCAGCACCTCAAGGGGGGACTATTCACCCCTCCACTTT. Its protein product is CASTSRGDYSPLHF.

Only a few counts were recorded for this clonotype. This chain joins TRBV6-2 or TRBV6-3 and TRBJ2-3; D is perhaps TRBD2 (6 bases). The CDR3 extends over 13 amino acids. The ends were cut back, 5 bases at V and 6 bases at J, with 12 bases in the middle. CDR1 is MNHEY, CDR2 SVGEGT, per germline. The CDR3 reads CASSPRDSDTQYF. CDR3 DNA: TGTGCCAGCAGTCCGAGGGACTCCGATACGCAGTATTTT.

This chain links TRBV25-1 with TRBJ2-1, with D tentatively TRBD2 (7 bases). Deletions cut 4 bases from V and 4 bases from J, with 17 bases between. Germline CDR1 reads MGHDK; CDR2 reads SYGVNS. The CDR3 length is 16 residues. The CDR3 here is CASSVRGARIYNEQFF. Written as DNA, the CDR3 is TGTGCCAGCAGTGTCCGGGGGGCCAGGATATACAATGAGCAGTTCTTC.

This clonotype was counted at least ten times. V usage is TRBV18 and J usage is TRBJ1-5, with D possibly TRBD1 on 6 matching bases. The V end was cut by 4 bases, the J end by 8 bases, with 21 bases between. The CDR3 consists of 16 residues. Germline V gene sequence: CDR1 KGHSH, CDR2 LQKENI. The CDR3 bases are TGTGCCAGCTCACATACGGCAGGGACTGAGGGGGAGCCCCAGCATTTT. Its protein product is CASSHTAGTEGEPQHF.

This clonotype appeared a few times. The chain joins TRBV4-1 to TRBJ2-3; D is possibly TRBD2 (5 bases). CDR1 is MGHRA and CDR2 is YSYEKL in the germline V gene. The germline V and J ends were trimmed by 4 bases and 2 bases, with 16 bases remaining between them. This CDR3 comprises 16 residues. As DNA, the CDR3 is TGCGCCAGCAGCCCAGCGGAAACACCTACCACAGATACGCAGTATTTT. Translation: CASSPAETPTTDTQYF.